The rows below give T cell receptor beta chains drawn from one sample of a study of blood T cell repertoires in COVID-19. Here immunoSEQ multiplex PCR was the method, and the copy in TCRdb shows in-frame clones only, minus some. The sample includes some 250,000 clones, 84% of them seen just once. The sequenced sample was peripheral blood. The receptors here all came from a man aged 55-75 years with acute or convalescent COVID-19. The CDR3 runs from the conserved cysteine through the conserved F or W. Each record gives: J gene, V gene, clone size, D gene, CDR3 protein, CDR3 DNA. D genes are given only for firm matches. The listing skips clone size in some rows; elsewhere it reads once, few, many or a size class.

TRBJ2-7 TRBV4-1 - - CASSQALGDSLYEQYF TGCGCCAGCAGCCAGGCCTTAGGGGACTCCCTCTACGAGCAGTACTTC
TRBJ2-7 TRBV5-5 once TRBD2 CASSRLAGGSYEQYF TGTGCCAGCAGCCGACTAGCGGGGGGGTCCTACGAGCAGTACTTC
TRBJ2-5 TRBV7-7 - - CASSFRQGGRETQYF TGTGCTAGCAGCTTTCGGCAGGGGGGTCGAGAGACCCAGTACTTC
TRBJ1-6 TRBV5-1 - - CASSLAGVPPLHF TGCGCCAGCAGCTTGGCCGGGGTCCCACCCCTCCACTTT
TRBJ2-1 TRBV7-2 - - CASSIDFGEQFF TGTGCCAGCAGCATAGACTTCGGTGAGCAGTTCTTC
TRBJ1-5 TRBV6-5 - - CASRTVPNQPQHF TGTGCCAGCAGGACAGTGCCCAATCAGCCCCAGCATTTT
TRBJ2-3 TRBV7-2 - - CASSRRVHSSTDTQYF TGTGCCAGCAGCCGCCGGGTCCACTCTAGCACAGATACGCAGTATTTT
TRBJ1-5 TRBV19 - TRBD1 CASSLGQLGSQPQHF TGTGCCAGTAGTCTGGGACAGCTAGGGAGTCAGCCCCAGCATTTT
TRBJ1-5 TRBV28 - - CASTPEAGENNQPQHF TGTGCCAGCACCCCAGAGGCAGGGGAGAACAATCAGCCCCAGCATTTT
TRBJ2-6 TRBV29-1 once - CSVEPVSGANVLTF TGCAGCGTTGAGCCGGTCTCTGGGGCCAACGTCCTGACTTTC
TRBJ1-2 TRBV6-5 - TRBD1 CASSYLRTGGSYGYTF TGTGCCAGCAGTTACCTACGGACAGGCGGCTCCTATGGCTACACCTTC
TRBJ1-2 TRBV5-6 - TRBD1 CASSSTPLTGGLYGYTF TGTGCCAGCAGCTCCACTCCTCTGACAGGGGGACTCTATGGCTACACCTTC
TRBJ1-2 TRBV29-1 - - CSVGTDNNYGYTF TGCAGCGTTGGGACGGACAACAACTATGGCTACACCTTC
TRBJ2-3 TRBV27 - - CASSLFSGQSTDTQYF TGTGCCAGCAGTTTATTTTCCGGACAGTCAACAGATACGCAGTATTTT
TRBJ2-1 TRBV29-1 - - CSVELTRFNEQFF TGCAGCGTTGAATTGACGCGGTTCAATGAGCAGTTCTTC
TRBJ2-5 TRBV7-9 - - CASSLVPDRRSQYF TGTGCCAGCAGCTTAGTTCCCGACAGACGGTCCCAGTACTTC
TRBJ2-1 TRBV18 - TRBD2 CASSPGTSENEQFF TGTGCCAGCTCACCGGGGACTAGCGAGAATGAGCAGTTCTTC
TRBJ2-2 TRBV7-3 - - CASSFLSTRNTGELFF TGTGCCAGCAGCTTCCTTTCAACTAGAAACACCGGGGAGCTGTTTTTT
TRBJ2-2 TRBV7-3 - - CASSSGGELFF TGTGCCAGCAGCTCGGGCGGGGAGCTGTTTTTT
TRBJ2-1 TRBV23-1 - - CASRRLYGHSYNEQFF TGCGCCAGCAGGCGGTTGTACGGACACTCCTACAATGAGCAGTTCTTC
TRBJ2-1 TRBV5-6 few TRBD1 CASSLGTRTGSYNEQFF TGTGCCAGCAGCTTGGGTACTAGGACAGGGTCATACAATGAGCAGTTCTTC
TRBJ1-2 TRBV29-1 - TRBD1 CSVDKRAQGLNGYTF TGCAGCGTTGACAAAAGGGCACAGGGGCTTAATGGCTACACCTTC
TRBJ2-3 TRBV28 - - CASSLLPAGQRLSTDTQYF TGTGCCAGCAGCCTACTCCCCGCGGGACAGCGATTAAGCACAGATACGCAGTATTTT
TRBJ2-5 TRBV5-1 once - CASSLSGQGASTQYF TGCGCCAGCAGCTTGAGCGGGCAGGGTGCAAGTACCCAGTACTTC
TRBJ1-1 TRBV7-6 - TRBD1 CASSFSGGFEYTEAFF TGTGCCAGCAGCTTTTCAGGGGGTTTTGAGTACACTGAAGCTTTCTTT
TRBJ1-5 TRBV30 - TRBD1 CAWNRQGGNQPQHF TGTGCCTGGAATAGACAGGGAGGCAATCAGCCCCAGCATTTT
TRBJ2-3 TRBV28 - - CASVGGISADTQYF TGTGCCAGCGTCGGCGGAATCAGCGCAGATACGCAGTATTTT
TRBJ2-7 TRBV5-6 - TRBD2 CASSLTSRGEQYF TGTGCCAGCAGCCTGACTAGCCGAGGCGAGCAGTACTTC
TRBJ2-3 TRBV16 - TRBD2 CASSLTNRLAGGLDTQYF TGTGCCAGCAGCCTCACGAATCGCCTAGCGGGGGGGCTTGATACGCAGTATTTT
TRBJ2-1 TRBV20-1 - - CSASSEKVYNEQFF TGCAGTGCTAGTTCGGAGAAGGTGTACAATGAGCAGTTCTTC
TRBJ2-7 TRBV5-1 - TRBD1 CASSLAAGTDVSYEQYF TGCGCCAGCAGCTTGGCCGCCGGGACAGACGTCTCCTACGAGCAGTACTTC
TRBJ2-1 TRBV10-3 once - CAIEQGSEQFF TGTGCCATCGAACAGGGTAGTGAGCAGTTCTTC
TRBJ1-5 TRBV3-1/TRBV3-2 once - CASSQGAATNQPQHF TGTGCCAGCAGCCAGGGTGCGGCGACTAATCAGCCCCAGCATTTT
TRBJ1-5 TRBV6-5 - TRBD1 CASTDGGGGQGPGHF TGTGCCAGCACAGACGGGGGCGGGGGACAGGGCCCAGGGCATTTT
TRBJ1-4 TRBV28 - TRBD1 CASSRRRTGGEKLFF TGTGCCAGCAGTCGCCGCCGGACAGGGGGTGAAAAACTGTTTTTT
TRBJ2-7 TRBV29-1 few - CSVSPTRGDEQYF TGCAGCGTTTCTCCAACCAGGGGCGATGAGCAGTACTTC